This TCR beta chain was obtained from a study of T cell repertoires in cytomegalovirus infection. Each CDR3 protein is one row after TCRdb ran MiXCR on the reads. This table holds 200,000 to 300,000 distinct CDR3 sequences, about 12% found once. Of note for this clonotype: No antigen is known for it.

Study-level points and caveats: The cumulative frequency of public TCR beta families identified carriers of CMV plus the relevant HLA.

This clonotype was sampled from a human donor in good health (CMV status not recorded). Some clones in this sample may be carry-over from other donors' samples. Sequenced input: PBMCs.

CDR3 DNA sequence: TGCGCCAGCAGTGTCGGGCCCTTGAGGACAGATTACAATGAGCAGTTCTTC. As protein: CASSVGPLRTDYNEQFF. This sequence joins TRBV10-1 and TRBJ2-1, with a possible D match to TRBD1 (6 bases). This CDR3 is built from 17 residues. Deletions cut 4 bases from V and 4 bases from J, with 20 bases between. Germline assignment: CDR1 WNHNN and CDR2 SYGVQD (reference sequence).